Below, 23 T cell receptor beta chains from the same sample are listed, as sequenced in a study of T cells in Graves' hyperthyroidism and ophthalmopathy. Researchers amplified the TCR beta CDR3 regions from RNA transcripts. A set of HTBI primers served as the primers for a first-round RT-PCR of the TCR CDR3. TCRdb reprocessed the multiplex PCR reads with MiXCR, giving one entry per CDR3 protein. The top ten hold 10% to 13% of the sample, which has about 700,000 distinct CDR3 sequences, roughly 15% seen once. Specimen: blood. The source of these receptors is a woman younger than 30 with Graves' hyperthyroidism.

This clonotype showed up many times. J is TRBJ2-5 and V is TRBV20-1; TRBD2 might be the D (6 bases). Germline-derived CDR1 and CDR2 are DFQATT and SNEGSKA (reference sequence). The CDR3 totals 14 residues. The V end was cut by 5 bases, the J end by 5 bases, with 18 bases between. This chain's CDR3 is CSAGLAGMRETQYF. DNA of the CDR3: TGCAGTGCTGGACTTGCGGGGATGCGGGAGACCCAGTACTTC.

This clonotype was recorded many times. The chain has TRBV20-1 and TRBJ2-7; D is uncertain. Per the germline V gene, CDR1 is DFQATT and CDR2 is SNEGSKA (reference sequence). Trimming cost V 6 bases and J 1 base, with 16 bases left between them. This CDR3 spans 14 amino acids. The CDR3 region is CSADGRASSYEQYF. The DNA of the CDR3 is TGCAGTGCAGACGGCCGGGCTTCGTCCTACGAGCAGTACTTC.

Worth noting for this clonotype: The germline gene is not matched at one end of the junction; a read error may be the cause. The chain carries TRBV11-2 and TRBJ2-1, with 7 bases that match TRBD2. The V gene's germline CDR1 is SGHAT and CDR2 FQNNGV. The CDR3 is made up of 17 amino acids. The CDR3, as DNA: TGCGCCAGCAGCCCCACCGGAGGGGAGGGCCGGGGCAATGAGCAGTTCTTC. It translates to CASSPTGGEGRGNEQFF.

This clonotype was found many times. The chain carries TRBV5-1 and TRBJ2-1, with 9 bases matching TRBD2. In germline, CDR1 is SGHRS, CDR2 YFSETQ. The CDR3 contains 16 residues. J gave up 8 bases and V 0 bases, and 9 bases lay outside the gene matches. DNA for the CDR3: TGCGCCAGCAGCTTGGAGAGCGGGAGGCGTCCGTATGAGCAGTTCTTC. As protein: CASSLESGRRPYEQFF.

The V gene is TRBV20-1, the J gene TRBJ2-2; D remains unclear. Germline lookup yields CDR1 DFQATT and CDR2 SNEGSKA (reference sequence). The CDR3 is made up of 14 amino acids. V dropped 3 bases and J dropped 9 bases, with 17 bases sitting between them. In DNA form, the CDR3 reads TGCAGTGCTAGGGCTTTATCCGATCCCTGGGAGCTGTTTTTT. Translating gives CSARALSDPWELFF.

This clonotype was seen at least ten times. The chain has TRBV13 and TRBJ2-7; tentative D call: TRBD1 (6 bases). Between the trimmed V and J ends, which lost 5 bases and 6 bases, there was a span of 20 bases. The CDR3 has 15 residues. Germline lookup yields CDR1 PRHDT and CDR2 FYEKMQ (reference sequence). The CDR3 DNA reads as TGTGCCAGCAGCCAGGGGTGGCAGGGAAATAGCGAGCAGTACTTC. Translation gives CASSQGWQGNSEQYF.

The chain's CDR3 is CASRGRGGGNTGELFF. The CDR3 DNA sequence: TGTGCCAGCAGGGGTCGGGGAGGGGGCAACACCGGGGAGCTGTTTTTT. The chain couples TRBV6-2 or TRBV6-3 to TRBJ2-2; D tentatively reads TRBD1 or TRBD2 (7 bases each). This CDR3 comprises 16 residues. Between the trimmed V and J ends, which lost 6 bases and 2 bases, there was a span of 16 bases. The germline V gene encodes CDR1 MNHEY and CDR2 SVGEGT.

The V call is TRBV28, the J call TRBJ1-1; D may be TRBD1 (5 bases). The CDR3 loop spans 15 amino acids. Germline CDR1 reads MDHEN; CDR2 reads SYDVKM. Trimming pared 3 bases from V and 2 bases from J, leaving 13 bases between. The CDR3 sequence is CASSFGGMINTEAFF. CDR3 in DNA: TGTGCCAGCAGTTTCGGGGGGATGATAAACACTGAAGCTTTCTTT.

About this clonotype: This may be a read error, as it is one base from a much larger clone. The V and J genes are TRBV6-6 and TRBJ2-2, with 8 positions matching TRBD2. Germline V gene data show CDR1 as MNHNY and CDR2 as SVGAGI (reference sequence). Losses at the gene ends were 0 bases for V and 0 bases for J; bases not matched to a gene: 3. CDR3 size: 17 residues. The CDR3 DNA reads TGTGCCAGCAGTTACTCAAGACTAGCGACGAACACCGGGGAGCTGTTTTTT. This sequence encodes CASSYSRLATNTGELFF.

The chain employs TRBV15 and TRBJ2-1; TRBD1 matches 7 bases. Per germline, CDR1 LNHNV and CDR2 YYDKDF (reference sequence). V shed 5 bases, J shed 8 bases, and the junction held 6 bases outside the gene matches. The CDR3 extends over 13 amino acids. As DNA, the CDR3 is TGTGCCACCAGCGAGGGGGCCGACGATGAGCAGTTCTTC. As protein: CATSEGADDEQFF.

A few counts support this clonotype. CDR3 sequence reads: CASRAVAGADNEQFF. Written as DNA, the CDR3 is TGTGCCAGCAGAGCAGTAGCGGGAGCGGACAATGAGCAGTTCTTC. The genes are TRBV12-3 or TRBV12-4 and TRBJ2-1; the match to TRBD2 covers 9 bases. J was trimmed by 5 bases and V by 6 bases; bases with no gene match: 8. This CDR3 has 15 residues.

In its sample, this clonotype was seen many times. The V and J genes are TRBV7-9 and TRBJ2-1; maybe TRBD2 (6 bases). V was trimmed by 5 bases and J by 2 bases, leaving 13 bases between them. CDR1 is SEHNR, CDR2 FQNEAQ, per germline (reference sequence). CDR3 length equals 15 residues. The CDR3 is CASSISGKTYNEQFF. The DNA of the CDR3 is TGTGCCAGCAGCATTAGCGGTAAGACCTACAATGAGCAGTTCTTC.

This chain uses TRBV30 with TRBJ2-1; TRBD1 might be the D (7 bases). There are 16 residues in the CDR3. CDR1 is GTSNPN, CDR2 SVGIG, per germline (reference sequence). V was shortened by 3 bases and J by 0 bases, with 15 bases between the two germline ends. CDR3: CAWSQGVGGSYNEQFF. The CDR3 DNA reads TGTGCCTGGAGCCAGGGGGTGGGGGGCTCCTACAATGAGCAGTTCTTC.

This clonotype has more than one count but fewer than ten. The chain joins TRBV27 to TRBJ1-1; D remains unclear. The V end was cut by 5 bases, the J end by 1 base, with 14 bases between. Germline CDR1 MNHEY, CDR2 SMNVEV (reference sequence). The CDR3 length is 15 residues. CDR3 DNA sequence: TGTGCCAGCAGTCCTTGGGAGGGTTGGAACACTGAAGCTTTCTTT. This sequence encodes CASSPWEGWNTEAFF.

This clonotype was seen many times. The rearrangement joins TRBV7-3 to TRBJ2-7, with D uncertain. The germline V gene encodes CDR1 SGHTA and CDR2 FQGTGA. The CDR3 is 15 amino acids. The V end lost 0 bases, the J end lost 3 bases, and 12 bases lay between the germline ends. CDR3 coding DNA: TGTGCCAGCAGCTTAACTCCCGTACAGAACTACGAGCAGTACTTC. Its protein product is CASSLTPVQNYEQYF.

The gene calls are TRBV7-2 and TRBJ2-2; 11 nucleotides align to TRBD2. V gave up 3 bases and J gave up 2 bases; unmatched junction bases: 5. This CDR3 has 17 residues. From germline, CDR1 is SGHTA and CDR2 FQGNSA. The CDR3 loop reads CASSLGTSGGNTGELFF. The CDR3 DNA reads TGTGCCAGCAGCTTGGGGACTAGCGGAGGAAACACCGGGGAGCTGTTTTTT.

This clonotype was counted many times. The V call is TRBV6-1, the J call TRBJ2-2; 8 bases are a match to TRBD1. The V gene end was trimmed by 5 bases and the J gene end by 3 bases; junction bases not matched to a gene: 5. The germline V gene has CDR1 MNHNS and CDR2 SASEGT. The CDR3 consists of 15 residues. The CDR3 is CASSLDRGYTGELFF. CDR3 coding DNA: TGTGCCAGCAGTCTTGACAGGGGATACACCGGGGAGCTGTTTTTT.

This clonotype has just a few counts. The gene calls are TRBV6-2 or TRBV6-3 and TRBJ1-1, with D maybe TRBD1 (5 bases). V was cut by 6 bases and J by 10 bases, with 18 bases left in between. In germline, CDR1 is MNHEY, CDR2 SVGEGT. The CDR3 is 13 amino acids. The CDR3 reads CASRFRDPRSAFF. The CDR3 DNA reads as TGTGCCAGCAGATTTCGGGACCCCAGATCAGCTTTCTTT.

This clonotype was seen at least ten times. This sequence joins TRBV11-2 and TRBJ2-3; D is undetermined. Trimming stripped 4 bases from V and 2 bases from J, with 1 base between. Per germline, CDR1 SGHAT and CDR2 FQNNGV. The CDR3 contains 11 residues. The CDR3 DNA follows: TGTGCCAGCAGCTCCACAGATACGCAGTATTTT. Translation gives CASSSTDTQYF. Full variable domain (missing parts from reference TRBV11-2 and TRBJ2-3): EAGVAQSPRYKIIEKRQSVAFWCNPISGHATLYWYQQILGQGPKLLIQFQNNGVVDDSQLPKDRFSAERLKGVDSTLKIQPAKLEDSAVYLCASSSTDTQYFGPGTRLTVL.

This clonotype has at least ten counts. This chain joins TRBV2 and TRBJ1-5; TRBD1 might be the D (5 bases). Trimming removed 1 base from V and 1 base from J, with 8 bases in between. Germline lookup yields CDR1 SNHLY and CDR2 FYNNEI. This CDR3 comprises 15 residues. CDR3 amino acids: CASSEEGVSNQPQHF. The CDR3, as DNA: TGTGCCAGCAGTGAAGAAGGGGTGAGCAATCAGCCCCAGCATTTT.

This clonotype showed up many times. One junction end does not reproduce the germline sequence, and a read error may be involved. The rearrangement links TRBV30 to TRBJ1-1; perhaps TRBD1 as D (6 bases). CDR1 and CDR2 from the germline V gene are GTSNPN and SVGIG (reference sequence). This CDR3 contains 15 residues. The CDR3 nucleotides read TGTGCCTGGAGGGGCAACCGGGACACGAACCCTGAAGCTTTCTTT. Amino acid sequence: CAWRGNRDTNPEAFF.

The chain is built from TRBV5-6 and TRBJ1-4; D remains ambiguous. Deletions cut 1 base from V and 8 bases from J, with 21 bases between. Germline loops: CDR1 SGHDT, CDR2 YYEEEE. CDR3 length equals 17 residues. As DNA, the CDR3 is TGTGCCAGCAGCTTGATGGTGACCGGGTCCAGGAACGAAAAACTGTTTTTT. Its protein is CASSLMVTGSRNEKLFF.

The V and J genes are TRBV25-1 and TRBJ2-7; 7 bases align to TRBD1. The CDR3 spans 16 residues. Germline assignment: CDR1 MGHDK and CDR2 SYGVNS. The junction had 16 bases not matched to a gene; V was cut back by 10 bases and J by 1 base. The CDR3 bases are TGTGCCACCAAGACAGGGATGGGCTGGGGATCCTACGAGCAGTACTTC. Amino acid sequence: CATKTGMGWGSYEQYF.